This T cell receptor (beta chain) came from a study of blood T cells in healthy people across ages. Remarks on this clonotype: Compared with germline, one end of the junction differs, possibly owing to a read error.

Then a second PCR, running about 6 to 12 cycles, was carried out with a sample-barcoded 5' primer and a J-beta primer mix. Via MiXCR, TCRdb re-called the 5' RACE reads, giving one row per CDR3 protein. The table records hundreds of thousands of distinct CDR3 sequences, 40% to 45% of them present only once. A minimum of 6 million PBMCs was isolated per sample. The CDR3 extends over 14 amino acids. Germline loops: CDR1 MNHEY, CDR2 SMNVEV (reference sequence). The sequenced material came from blood. The TCR sequence derives from a man older than 75 in good health. The rearrangement joins TRBV27 to TRBJ2-3, with D uncertain. CDR3 sequence reads: CASRQPGSADAQYF. CDR3 in DNA: TGTGCCAGCAGACAGCCGGGTTCCGCAGATGCGCAGTATTTT.